This TCR beta chain was profiled in a study of T cells in Graves' hyperthyroidism and ophthalmopathy. Study-wide results and limits: Stable hyperthyroidism and ophthalmopathy were separated using 13 V-J signatures.

The germline V and J ends were trimmed by 3 bases and 8 bases, with 10 bases remaining between them. CDR3 length equals 12 residues. RNA transcripts served as the template for amplifying TCR beta CDR3 regions. The HTBI set primed first-round TCR CDR3 RT-PCR. TCRdb reprocessed the multiplex PCR reads via MiXCR and lists one record per CDR3 protein. Of more than 550,000 distinct CDR3 sequences listed, approximately 42% are singletons. Patients were excluded because of uncontrolled infection, other autoimmune disease, pregnancy or lactation. Clinical symptoms, serum thyroxine, TRAb, thyroid ultrasound and orbital computed tomography established diagnosis. Points on this clonotype: The target antigen is unknown.

Sequenced: peripheral blood or thyroid tissue (not recorded which). V is TRBV12-3 or TRBV12-4 and J is TRBJ1-2; D is unresolved. The sequence derives from an adult man with Graves' disease, either hyperthyroidism or ophthalmopathy (not recorded which). CDR3 protein: CASSFDRKGYTF. The CDR3 nucleotides are TGTGCCAGCAGTTTTGATAGAAAAGGCTACACCTTC.